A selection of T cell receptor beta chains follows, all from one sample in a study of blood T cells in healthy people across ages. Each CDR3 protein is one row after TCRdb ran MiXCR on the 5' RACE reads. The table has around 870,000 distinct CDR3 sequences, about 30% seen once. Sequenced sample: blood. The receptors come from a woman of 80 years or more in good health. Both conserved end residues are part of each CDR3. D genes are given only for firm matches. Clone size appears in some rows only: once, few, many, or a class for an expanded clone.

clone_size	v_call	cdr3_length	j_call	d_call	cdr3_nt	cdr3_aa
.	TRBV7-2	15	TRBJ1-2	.	TGTGCCAGCAGCGCTGACGGGGCGGTGGGTCCTGGCTACACCTTC	CASSADGAVGPGYTF
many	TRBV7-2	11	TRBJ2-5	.	TGTGCCAGCAGCTTAAGTGCGACCCAGTACTTC	CASSLSATQYF
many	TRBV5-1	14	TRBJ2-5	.	TGCGCCAGCAGCGATCCGGGGGTGCAAGAGACCCAGTACTTC	CASSDPGVQETQYF
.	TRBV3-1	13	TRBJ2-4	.	TGTGCCAGCAGCCAAGCAGGGGTCTACATTCAGTACTTC	CASSQAGVYIQYF
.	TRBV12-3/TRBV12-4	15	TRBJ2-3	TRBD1	TGTGCCAGCAGGGGACAGGGGGCACGAACAGATACGGAATATTTT	CASRGQGARTDTEYF
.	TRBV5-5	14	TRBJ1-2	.	TGTGCCAGCAGCTGGGGTAGAAGCGGGGATGGCTACACCTTC	CASSWGRSGDGYTF
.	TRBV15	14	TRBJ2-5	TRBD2	TGTGCCACCAGCGGCCTGGGGGGGCAAGAGACCCAGTACTTC	CATSGLGGQETQYF
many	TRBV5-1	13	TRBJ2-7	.	TGTGCCAGCAGCTTAACTAGTCCCTACGAGCAGTACTTC	CASSLTSPYEQYF
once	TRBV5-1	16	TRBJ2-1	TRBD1	TGCACCAGCAGCCCGGACAGGAGAGATTCCTACAATGAGCAGTTCTTC	CTSSPDRRDSYNEQFF
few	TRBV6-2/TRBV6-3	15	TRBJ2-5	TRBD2	TGTGCCACCCGAGGGTCTAGCGGGGGGGCAGTTGAGCAGTACTTC	CATRGSSGGAVEQYF
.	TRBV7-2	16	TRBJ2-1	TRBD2	TGTGCCAGCAGCTTAGAGGGGCGGGGGGGGTACAATGAGCAGTTCTTC	CASSLEGRGGYNEQFF
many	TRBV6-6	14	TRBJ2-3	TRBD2	TGTGCCAGCAGGCCTAGCGGGGTCACAGATACGCAGTATTTT	CASRPSGVTDTQYF
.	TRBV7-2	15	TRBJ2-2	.	TGTGCCAGCAGCTCCCGGGCCGGGGACACCGGGGAGCTGTTTTTT	CASSSRAGDTGELFF
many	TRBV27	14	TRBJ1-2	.	TGTGCCAGCAGCCCCGGAGGGGGGTTTGGTGGCTACACCTTC	CASSPGGGFGGYTF